The clone carrying this T cell receptor beta chain was observed many times. Time point defined: newly diagnosed GD, antithyroid drugs for less than 3 months. The TCR library was prepared using RNA isolated from PBMCs. The CDR3 covers 18 residues. Unmatched junction bases numbered 9, after V lost 0 bases and J lost 2 bases. Per germline, CDR1 SGHTA and CDR2 FQGNSA. Library construction for TCR beta used iRepertoire HTBI primers and Arm-PCR of CDR3 regions. TCRdb called the multiplex PCR reads again in MiXCR, with one record for every CDR3 protein. The sample has 300,000 to 400,000 distinct CDR3 sequences, approximately 15% seen once. This sample is drawn from a study of regulatory T cells in long-lasting Graves disease. These same data were also listed under a study on T cells in Graves' hyperthyroidism and ophthalmopathy.

V is TRBV7-2 and J is TRBJ2-5; 10 bases are shared with TRBD2. Sequences were derived from peripheral blood mononuclear cells (PBMCs), sampled at new diagnosis, from a patient treated with antithyroid drugs. The receptor comes from a man aged 35 to 55 with Graves disease. This CDR3 reads CASSLAPGASGGQETQYF. The CDR3 DNA is TGTGCCAGCAGCTTAGCACCGGGGGCTAGCGGGGGTCAAGAGACCCAGTACTTC.